The present entry profiles one TCR beta chain with its context. What it binds is not known. Assay: immunoSEQ multiplex PCR; the TCRdb copy retains only in-frame clones and omits some. The sample shows about 120,000 clones, 80% to 90% of them seen only once. This sample was taken from a study of OX40 agonist ivuxolimab in advanced cancers. Study-wide context: The dose-escalation cohort was just under 85% male, with a mean age of 60 years, ranging about 20 to 85. Three partial responders included one hepatocellular carcinoma patient and two cutaneous melanoma patients.

Findings and limits, study-wide: Low normalized clonal expansion also occurred in some nonresponding patients.

Here the sequenced sample was CD4+ or CD8+ T cells sorted from blood, taken in a trial of the OX40 agonist ivuxolimab. The TCR was taken from an adult with an advanced solid tumor such as melanoma, head and neck, liver or kidney cancer.

This CDR3 is CASSQDKRGGADTQYF. CDR3 nucleotide sequence: TGCGCCAGCAGCCAGGATAAGCGGGGGGGCGCGGATACGCAGTATTTT. J is TRBJ2-3 and V is TRBV4-3; 10 nucleotides line up with TRBD2. V lost 3 bases, J lost 6 bases, and 9 bases stayed unmatched. Germline loops: CDR1 LGHNA, CDR2 YSLEER. The CDR3 totals 16 residues.